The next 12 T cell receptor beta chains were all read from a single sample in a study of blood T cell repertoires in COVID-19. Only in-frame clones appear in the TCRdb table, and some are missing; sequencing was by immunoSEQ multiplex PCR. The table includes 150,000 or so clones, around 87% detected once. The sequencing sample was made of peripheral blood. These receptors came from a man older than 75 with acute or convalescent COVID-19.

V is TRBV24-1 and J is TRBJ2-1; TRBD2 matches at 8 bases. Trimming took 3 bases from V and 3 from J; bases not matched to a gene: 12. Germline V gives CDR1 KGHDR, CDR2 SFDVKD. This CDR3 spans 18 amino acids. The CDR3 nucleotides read TGTGCCACCAGTGATCCTGGGGAGAGCGGGAGTTACTACAATGAGCAGTTCTTC. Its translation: CATSDPGESGSYYNEQFF.

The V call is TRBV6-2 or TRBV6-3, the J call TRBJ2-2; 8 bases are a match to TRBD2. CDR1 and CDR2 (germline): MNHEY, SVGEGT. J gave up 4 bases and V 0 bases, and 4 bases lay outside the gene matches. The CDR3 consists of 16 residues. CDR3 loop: CASSYSSGALTGELFF. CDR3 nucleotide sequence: TGTGCCAGCAGTTACTCTAGCGGGGCGCTCACCGGGGAGCTGTTTTTT.

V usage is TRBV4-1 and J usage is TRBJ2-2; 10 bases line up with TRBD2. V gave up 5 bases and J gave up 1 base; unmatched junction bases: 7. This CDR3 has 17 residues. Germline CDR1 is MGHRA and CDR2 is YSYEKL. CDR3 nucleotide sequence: TGCGCCAGCAGCAGGTTGTGGACTAGCGGGAACACCGGGGAGCTGTTTTTT. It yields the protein CASSRLWTSGNTGELFF.

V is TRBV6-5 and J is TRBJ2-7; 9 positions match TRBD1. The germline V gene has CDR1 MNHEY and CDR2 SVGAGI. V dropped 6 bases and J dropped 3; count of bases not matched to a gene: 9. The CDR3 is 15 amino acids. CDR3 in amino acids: CASRGGQGWDYEQYF. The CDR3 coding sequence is TGTGCCAGCAGGGGGGGACAGGGATGGGACTACGAGCAGTACTTC.

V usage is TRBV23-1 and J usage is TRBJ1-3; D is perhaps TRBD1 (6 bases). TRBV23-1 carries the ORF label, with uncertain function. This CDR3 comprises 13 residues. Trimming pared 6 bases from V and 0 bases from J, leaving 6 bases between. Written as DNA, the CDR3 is TGCGCCAGCAGGGACAGCTCTGGAAACACCATATATTTT. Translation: CASRDSSGNTIYF.

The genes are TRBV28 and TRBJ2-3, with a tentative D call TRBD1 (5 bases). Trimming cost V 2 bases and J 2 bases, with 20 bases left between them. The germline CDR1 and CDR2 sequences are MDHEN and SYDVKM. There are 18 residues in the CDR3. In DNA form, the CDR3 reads TGTGCCAGCAGTTTAGGGGCCGGTCGGGCCAGTCTCACAGATACGCAGTATTTT. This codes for CASSLGAGRASLTDTQYF. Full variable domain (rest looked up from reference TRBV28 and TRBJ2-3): DVKVTQSSRYLVKRTGEKVFLECVQDMDHENMFWYRQDPGLGLRLIYFSYDVKMKEKGDIPEGYSVSREKKERFSLILESASTNQTSMYLCASSLGAGRASLTDTQYFGPGTRLTVL.

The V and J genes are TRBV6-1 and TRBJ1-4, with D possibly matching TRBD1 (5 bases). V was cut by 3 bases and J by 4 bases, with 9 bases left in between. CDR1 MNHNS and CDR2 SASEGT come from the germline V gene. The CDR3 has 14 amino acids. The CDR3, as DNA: TGTGCCAGCAGTGAGCAGGGAGGTAATGAAAAACTGTTTTTT. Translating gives CASSEQGGNEKLFF.

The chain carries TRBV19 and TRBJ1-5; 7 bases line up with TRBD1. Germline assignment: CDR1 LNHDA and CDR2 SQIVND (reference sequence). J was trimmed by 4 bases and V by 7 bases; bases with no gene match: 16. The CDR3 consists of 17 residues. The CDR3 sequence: CASIKTGALALNQPQHF. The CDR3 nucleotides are TGTGCCAGTATAAAAACAGGGGCCCTAGCCCTTAATCAGCCCCAGCATTTT.

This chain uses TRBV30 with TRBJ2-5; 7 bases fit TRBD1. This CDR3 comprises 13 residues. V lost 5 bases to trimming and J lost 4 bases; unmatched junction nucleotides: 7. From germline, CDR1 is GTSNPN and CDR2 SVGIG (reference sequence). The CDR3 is CAWDRAEGETQYF. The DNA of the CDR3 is TGTGCCTGGGACAGGGCCGAAGGAGAGACCCAGTACTTC.

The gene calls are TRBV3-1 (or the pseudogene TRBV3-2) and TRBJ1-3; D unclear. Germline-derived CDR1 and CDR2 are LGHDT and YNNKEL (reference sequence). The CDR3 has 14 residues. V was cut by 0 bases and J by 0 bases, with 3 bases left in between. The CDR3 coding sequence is TGTGCCAGCAGCCAAGACGGCTCTGGAAACACCATATATTTT. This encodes CASSQDGSGNTIYF.

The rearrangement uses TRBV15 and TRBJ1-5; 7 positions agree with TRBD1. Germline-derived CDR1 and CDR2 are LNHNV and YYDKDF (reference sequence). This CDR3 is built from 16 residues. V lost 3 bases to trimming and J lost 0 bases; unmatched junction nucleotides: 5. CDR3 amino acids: CATSRDRLTSNQPQHF. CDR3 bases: TGTGCCACCAGCAGGGACAGGTTAACTAGCAATCAGCCCCAGCATTTT.

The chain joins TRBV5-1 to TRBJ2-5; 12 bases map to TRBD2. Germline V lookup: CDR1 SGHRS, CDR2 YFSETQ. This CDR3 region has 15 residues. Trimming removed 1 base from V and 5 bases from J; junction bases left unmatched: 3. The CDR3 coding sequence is TGCGCCAGCAGCTTGCTAGCGGGGGGGCTCGAGACCCAGTACTTC. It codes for CASSLLAGGLETQYF.